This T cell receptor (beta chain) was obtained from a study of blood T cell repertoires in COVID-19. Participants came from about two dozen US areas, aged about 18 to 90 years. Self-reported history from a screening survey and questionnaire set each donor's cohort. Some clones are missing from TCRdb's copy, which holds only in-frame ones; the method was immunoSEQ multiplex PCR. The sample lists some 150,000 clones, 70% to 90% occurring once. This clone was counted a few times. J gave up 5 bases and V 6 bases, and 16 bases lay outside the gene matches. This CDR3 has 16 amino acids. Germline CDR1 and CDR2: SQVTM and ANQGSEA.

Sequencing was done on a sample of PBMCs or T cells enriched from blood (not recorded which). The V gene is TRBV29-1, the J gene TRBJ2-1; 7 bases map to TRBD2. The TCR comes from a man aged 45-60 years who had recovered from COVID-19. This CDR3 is CSVLKTSSVLNNEQFF. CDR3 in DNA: TGCAGCGTCCTTAAGACTAGCTCGGTGTTAAACAATGAGCAGTTCTTC.